Reported below is one T cell receptor beta chain. V gave up 7 bases and J gave up 4 bases, with 13 bases separating them. Per the germline V gene, CDR1 is MNHEY and CDR2 is SVGAGI. The CDR3 spans 13 residues. In the source study's methods: Amplified reference gene primers provided the basis for estimating nucleated cell counts. The data were produced by immunoSEQ multiplex PCR, yet TCRdb's version contains in-frame clones alone and is incomplete. The DNA gave D and trimming, while V, J and clone size come from that table. This table has 150,000 or so clones, about 89% appearing once. These data come from a study of blood T cell repertoires in COVID-19. On the study more broadly: T cells, B-cell-depleted T cells, or PBMCs provided the cDNA or gDNA that served as material.

Sequenced: peripheral blood. The genes are TRBV6-5 and TRBJ1-1; perhaps TRBD1 as D (6 bases). The clonotype originates from a man between 60 and 75 years old with active or convalescent COVID-19. The CDR3 is CASTTTGSTEAFF. Here the CDR3 DNA reads TGTGCCAGCACCACTACAGGGTCCACTGAAGCTTTCTTT.